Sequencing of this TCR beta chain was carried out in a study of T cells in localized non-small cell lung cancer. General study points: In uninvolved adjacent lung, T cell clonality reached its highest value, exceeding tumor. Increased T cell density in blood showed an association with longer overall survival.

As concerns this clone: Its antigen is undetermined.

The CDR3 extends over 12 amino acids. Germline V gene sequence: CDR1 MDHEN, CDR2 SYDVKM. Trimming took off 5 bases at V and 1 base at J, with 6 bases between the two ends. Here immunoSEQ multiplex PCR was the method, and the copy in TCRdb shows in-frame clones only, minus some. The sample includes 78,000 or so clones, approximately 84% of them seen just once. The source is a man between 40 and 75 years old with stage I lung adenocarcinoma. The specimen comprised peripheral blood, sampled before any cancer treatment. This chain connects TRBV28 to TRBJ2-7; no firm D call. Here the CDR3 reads CASSPKSYEQYF. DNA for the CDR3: TGTGCCAGCAGTCCTAAATCCTACGAGCAGTACTTC.